Shown below are 30 T cell receptor beta chains from a single sample sequenced in a study of cytomegalovirus exposure and HLA in healthy donors. With 60 Vbeta and 13 Jbeta primers, the PCR was carried out. The method was immunoSEQ multiplex PCR; TCRdb's version includes in-frame clones alone and lacks a portion of them. This sample has 200,000 to 250,000 clones, with roughly 80% found just once. Sequenced input: PBMCs. The source of these receptors is a woman between 40 and 55 years old in good health and CMV-seronegative.

This clone was seen just once. This rearrangement joins TRBV25-1 to TRBJ2-5, with 9 bases that match TRBD1. The J call may not be correct, given that the DNA end is closer to TRBJ2-7. Per the germline V gene, CDR1 is MGHDK and CDR2 is SYGVNS. The CDR3 has 15 residues. CDR3 amino acids: CASSEGGTGYYEQYF. The CDR3 DNA is TGTGCCAGCAGTGAAGGAGGGACAGGGTACTACGAGCAGTACTTC.

The rearrangement uses TRBV7-6 and TRBJ2-1; 7 positions match TRBD2. The CDR3 has 15 amino acids. V gave up 5 bases and J gave up 9 bases; unmatched junction bases: 13. Germline assignment: CDR1 SGHVS and CDR2 FNYEAQ. In DNA, the CDR3 is TGTGCCAGCAGCCTGACTAGCTCTTCTGTCGGTGAGCAGTTCTTC. Its protein product is CASSLTSSSVGEQFF.

The V call is TRBV18, the J call TRBJ1-5, with D tentatively TRBD1 (6 bases). V was clipped by 2 bases and J by 3 bases, with 11 bases between them. Germline V gene data show CDR1 as KGHSH and CDR2 as LQKENI. This CDR3 has 15 amino acids. CDR3 coding DNA: TGTGCCAGCTCACCAAGACAGGCCTTCAATCAGCCCCAGCATTTT. Translated: CASSPRQAFNQPQHF.

The genes are TRBV10-1 and TRBJ2-2; no reliable D call. CDR1 is WNHNN, CDR2 SYGVQD, per germline (reference sequence). The CDR3 sequence is 14 residues long. V shed 6 bases and J shed 3 bases, with 11 bases lying between them. The CDR3 DNA reads TGCGCCAGCAGGCCTAGGCCGGACACCGGGGAGCTGTTTTTT. This codes for CASRPRPDTGELFF.

This clone was counted once. The chain uses TRBV6-4 and TRBJ2-5; 8 positions agree with TRBD2. The J call is uncertain, as TRBJ2-7 better fits the DNA end. This CDR3 is 15 amino acids long. The germline V gene has CDR1 MRHNA and CDR2 SNTAGT. DNA of the CDR3: TGTGCCAGCAATACGGCCGGGACTAGTCACTACGAGCAGTACTTC. Encoded protein: CASNTAGTSHYEQYF.

The chain carries TRBV14 and TRBJ2-3, with TRBD2 matching over 14 bases. Germline V gene data show CDR1 as SGHDN and CDR2 as FVKESK. The CDR3 length is 20 residues. The trim removed 0 bases at V and 0 bases at J, leaving 8 bases unmatched. The CDR3 nucleotides read TGTGCCAGCAGCCAAGACCTCGGACTAGCGGGAGGCACTAGCACAGATACGCAGTATTTT. As protein: CASSQDLGLAGGTSTDTQYF.

The J gene is TRBJ2-1, the V gene TRBV15, with 10 positions matching TRBD2. Germline trimming cut 0 bases from V and 7 bases from J; bases unmatched to any gene: 6. The CDR3 loop spans 16 amino acids. CDR1 LNHNV and CDR2 YYDKDF come from the germline V gene (reference sequence). The CDR3 is CATSRDRLAGANEQFF. As DNA, the CDR3 is TGTGCCACCAGCAGAGATCGGCTAGCGGGAGCAAATGAGCAGTTCTTC.

V usage is TRBV10-3 and J usage is TRBJ2-7, with TRBD2 identical over 13 bases. The germline gives CDR1 ENHRY, CDR2 SYGVKD. The CDR3 length is 15 residues. Trimming took 6 bases from V and 3 from J; bases not matched to a gene: 5. The CDR3 protein is CAISGGTSGIYEQYF. CDR3 DNA sequence: TGTGCCATCAGCGGTGGGACTAGCGGGATCTACGAGCAGTACTTC.

The chain joins TRBV7-9 to TRBJ2-3, with D perhaps TRBD2 (6 bases). CDR3 size: 15 residues. Germline assignment: CDR1 SEHNR and CDR2 FQNEAQ (reference sequence). V lost 5 bases to trimming and J lost 1 base, with 13 bases between them. CDR3 DNA sequence: TGTGCCAGCAGCGACTTGGGGGGAGGCACAGATACGCAGTATTTT. Its translation is CASSDLGGGTDTQYF.

The V call is TRBV2, the J call TRBJ2-5, with 8 positions matching TRBD2. V shed 6 bases, J shed 2 bases, and the junction held 2 bases outside the gene matches. This CDR3 spans 13 amino acids. CDR1 SNHLY and CDR2 FYNNEI come from the germline V gene. The CDR3 nucleotides read TGTGCCAGCAGACTAGCGGAACAAGAGACCCAGTACTTC. This translates into CASRLAEQETQYF.

CDR3 sequence: CAWSRDRAGNTIYF. The CDR3 DNA reads TGTGCCTGGAGCCGGGACAGGGCAGGAAACACCATATATTTT. The chain combines TRBV30 with TRBJ1-3, with 9 bases aligning to TRBD1. J gave up 4 bases and V 3 bases, and 4 bases lay outside the gene matches. From germline, CDR1 is GTSNPN and CDR2 SVGIG (reference sequence). The CDR3 is 14 residues long.

The table lists this clone with a few counts. The CDR3 DNA follows: TGTGCCTTACTCCCGGTGAACACTGAAGCTTTCTTT. Translated: CALLPVNTEAFF. The chain uses TRBV30 and TRBJ1-1; D gene ambiguous. Looked up from germline, CDR1 is GTSNPN and CDR2 is SVGIG (reference sequence). CDR3 length: 12 amino acids. Trimming stripped 7 bases from V and 0 bases from J, with 9 bases between.

The chain combines TRBV20-1 with TRBJ2-7; D not certain. This CDR3 spans 9 amino acids. CDR1 is DFQATT, CDR2 SNEGSKA, per germline (reference sequence). Trimming took off 3 bases at V and 6 bases at J, with 3 bases between the two ends. The DNA of the CDR3 is TGCAGTGCTAGTCGCGAGCAGTACTTC. Its translation is CSASREQYF.

V is TRBV4-2 and J is TRBJ2-2, with TRBD2 matching over 9 bases. CDR3 size: 17 residues. Germline V gene sequence: CDR1 LGHNA, CDR2 YNFKEQ. Unmatched junction bases numbered 8, after V lost 4 bases and J lost 2 bases. CDR3 sequence: CASSRAGLAVNTGELFF. The CDR3 DNA reads as TGTGCCAGCAGCCGCGCGGGACTAGCTGTCAACACCGGGGAGCTGTTTTTT.

The gene calls are TRBV5-6 and TRBJ1-2; 9 bases are a match to TRBD1. CDR1 is SGHDT and CDR2 is YYEEEE in the germline V gene. The CDR3 length is 16 residues. V lost 5 bases and J lost 7; bases outside the gene matches: 15. In DNA form, the CDR3 reads TGTGCCAGCAGACCTACCGGATCCGGGACAGGGTTTGGCTACACCTTC. Protein product: CASRPTGSGTGFGYTF.

The chain employs TRBV7-2 and TRBJ2-7, with D maybe TRBD2 (6 bases). This CDR3 spans 18 amino acids. The germline V and J ends were trimmed by 2 bases and 3 bases, with 23 bases remaining between them. Germline V gene data show CDR1 as SGHTA and CDR2 as FQGNSA. In DNA, the CDR3 is TGTGCCAGCAGCTTATTTGCCTCCACCGGAGGGAGTCGCTACGAGCAGTACTTC. It codes for CASSLFASTGGSRYEQYF.

This clone turned up a few times. The chain joins TRBV5-1 to TRBJ1-3, with TRBD1 as a possible D gene (5 bases). CDR3 length equals 15 residues. Germline V CDR1 and CDR2: SGHRS, YFSETQ. V was clipped by 0 bases and J by 2 bases, with 9 bases between them. The CDR3 DNA reads TGCGCCAGCAGCTTGGCGGCAGGGACTGGAAACACCATATATTTT. It yields the protein CASSLAAGTGNTIYF.

The V call is TRBV10-2, the J call TRBJ2-5; 9 positions match TRBD2. The CDR3 has 16 amino acids. V dropped 10 bases and J dropped 4; count of bases not matched to a gene: 16. Germline-derived CDR1 and CDR2 are WSHSY and SAAADI. The CDR3 DNA is TGCGCCACACAGAACCAGGGACTAGCAAGTAGAGAGACCCAGTACTTC. It specifies CATQNQGLASRETQYF.

CDR3 coding DNA: TGTGCCAGCAGCCCGGACAACTTTCAAGAGACCCAGTACTTC. Translating it yields CASSPDNFQETQYF. The rearrangement links TRBV28 to TRBJ2-5; TRBD1 is a possible D gene (5 bases). The CDR3 is 14 residues long. The germline CDR1 and CDR2 sequences are MDHEN and SYDVKM. V gave up 6 bases and J gave up 2 bases, with 13 bases separating them. Supplemented by reference TRBV28 and TRBJ2-5, the full variable domain reads DVKVTQSSRYLVKRTGEKVFLECVQDMDHENMFWYRQDPGLGLRLIYFSYDVKMKEKGDIPEGYSVSREKKERFSLILESASTNQTSMYLCASSPDNFQETQYFGPGTRLLVL.

The chain joins TRBV10-2 to TRBJ1-1; no clear D gene. The CDR3 is 13 amino acids. V lost 3 bases, J lost 6 bases, and 11 bases lay in between. Per germline, CDR1 WSHSY and CDR2 SAAADI. The CDR3 reads CASSDIRRSEAFF. In DNA form, the CDR3 reads TGCGCCAGCAGTGATATCAGGCGTTCTGAAGCTTTCTTT.

The DNA for the CDR3 is TGCGCCAGCAGCCAACCTAGCGGGGGCTCCTACAATGAGCAGTTCTTC. This codes for CASSQPSGGSYNEQFF. The chain carries TRBV4-1 and TRBJ2-1; 10 bases agree with TRBD2. Trimming removed 2 bases from V and 0 bases from J; junction bases left unmatched: 1. Germline CDR1 is MGHRA and CDR2 is YSYEKL. There are 16 residues in the CDR3.

The chain links TRBV28 to TRBJ2-1, with 11 bases aligning to TRBD2. V trimming: 7 bases; J trimming: 4 bases; junction bases outside the gene matches: 6. Germline lookup yields CDR1 MDHEN and CDR2 SYDVKM. This CDR3 spans 15 amino acids. The CDR3 region is CASKKGTSGYNEQFF. CDR3 nucleotides: TGTGCCAGCAAAAAGGGGACTAGCGGTTACAATGAGCAGTTCTTC.

This clone came up once. The V and J genes are TRBV10-1 and TRBJ2-2; D is perhaps TRBD1 (7 bases). This CDR3 is 23 amino acids long. Germline lookup yields CDR1 WNHNN and CDR2 SYGVQD (reference sequence). V dropped 0 bases and J dropped 6 bases, with 35 bases sitting between them. In nucleotides, the CDR3 is TGCGCCAGCAGTGAGTCTTCATCCTCGGGAGAGAGACAGGGAGGATTTTCGGCCGGGGAGCTGTTTTTT. It codes for CASSESSSSGERQGGFSAGELFF.

The chain links TRBV7-3 to TRBJ2-1; TRBD2 agrees at 8 bases. Germline lookup yields CDR1 SGHTA and CDR2 FQGTGA. V was pared by 2 bases and J by 8 bases, with 8 bases of the junction left unmatched. CDR3 length equals 15 residues. CDR3 nucleotides: TGTGCCAGCAGCTTAGGAGCGGGAGTTATCGATGAGCAGTTCTTC. This sequence encodes CASSLGAGVIDEQFF. Together with reference TRBV7-3 and TRBJ2-1, the CDR3 gives the full variable domain: GAGVSQTPSNKVTEKGKYVELRCDPISGHTALYWYRQSLGQGPEFLIYFQGTGAADDSGLPNDRFFAVRPEGSVSTLKIQRTERGDSAVYLCASSLGAGVIDEQFFGPGTRLTVL.

This clone was recorded a few times. V and J are TRBV2 and TRBJ2-3; 8 bases are a match to TRBD2. CDR3 length equals 14 residues. The V gene's germline CDR1 is SNHLY and CDR2 FYNNEI. With 2 bases clipped from V and 4 bases from J, the junction kept 2 bases outside the gene matches. The CDR3 sequence is CASSETGGSDTQYF. The CDR3 nucleotides are TGTGCCAGCAGTGAAACGGGGGGGTCAGATACGCAGTATTTT.

This chain joins TRBV27 and TRBJ2-7; the match to TRBD1 covers 9 bases. CDR3 length: 15 amino acids. V gave up 6 bases and J gave up 3 bases; unmatched junction bases: 9. CDR1 is MNHEY and CDR2 is SMNVEV in the germline V gene (reference sequence). CDR3 protein: CASRAFAGQGYEQYF. The CDR3 bases are TGTGCCAGCAGGGCTTTCGCGGGACAGGGCTACGAGCAGTACTTC.

The chain joins TRBV13 to TRBJ2-7, with TRBD2 matching over 7 bases. The V gene's germline CDR1 is PRHDT and CDR2 FYEKMQ (reference sequence). V shed 0 bases, J shed 1 base, and the junction held 3 bases outside the gene matches. CDR3 length: 15 residues. Here the CDR3 DNA reads TGTGCCAGCAGCTTAGGGGGGGACTATTCCTACGAGCAGTACTTC. As protein: CASSLGGDYSYEQYF.

The chain carries TRBV4-1 and TRBJ1-1; 7 positions agree with TRBD1. The CDR3 has 14 amino acids. V lost 7 bases to trimming and J lost 5 bases; unmatched junction nucleotides: 10. The V gene's germline CDR1 is MGHRA and CDR2 YSYEKL. The CDR3 sequence: CASIPGPGGTEAFF. CDR3 in DNA: TGCGCCAGCATACCGGGACCAGGGGGTACTGAAGCTTTCTTT.

The J gene is TRBJ2-7, the V gene TRBV27; TRBD1 aligns across 7 bases. Per germline, CDR1 MNHEY and CDR2 SMNVEV (reference sequence). V gave up 6 bases and J gave up 3 bases; unmatched junction bases: 11. The CDR3 contains 15 residues. This chain's CDR3 is CASRYGQALVYEQYF. For the CDR3, the DNA is TGTGCCAGCAGATACGGACAGGCACTGGTCTACGAGCAGTACTTC.

The chain links TRBV29-1 to TRBJ2-7; D remains ambiguous. The V gene's germline CDR1 is SQVTM and CDR2 ANQGSEA. The CDR3 sequence is 11 residues long. Trimming pared 4 bases from V and 2 bases from J, leaving 6 bases between. The CDR3 loop is CSVGATYEQYF. In DNA, the CDR3 is TGCAGCGTTGGGGCAACCTACGAGCAGTACTTC.